These T cell receptor beta chains were read from a single sample in a study of T cell responses to AZD1222 COVID-19 vaccine. This table comes from immunoSEQ multiplex PCR, and its TCRdb copy is limited to in-frame clones, with some not included. The sample consists of about 130,000 clones, roughly 90% of them appearing once. Material: peripheral blood, obtained on day 0 of AZD1222 vaccination. These receptors came from an adult in good health. The CDR3 runs from the conserved cysteine through the conserved F or W. Fields, in order: V gene, CDR3 protein.

v_gene: TRBV24-1
CDR3aa: CATSESLYNEQFF

v_gene: TRBV27
CDR3aa: CASRPTGEAYNEQFF

v_gene: TRBV19
CDR3aa: CASSWGGQYEQYF

v_gene: TRBV12-5
CDR3aa: CASGLIEEAQHF

v_gene: TRBV5-1
CDR3aa: CASSPQGMNTEAFF

v_gene: TRBV11-2
CDR3aa: CASSLGVSSGTGTYEQYF

v_gene: TRBV5-1
CDR3aa: CASSLVRGTAYNEQFF

v_gene: TRBV29-1
CDR3aa: CSVKREAGGEETQYF

v_gene: TRBV5-4
CDR3aa: CASSSTGTGPFF

v_gene: TRBV9
CDR3aa: CASSVPRGDFWDTGELFF

v_gene: TRBV28
CDR3aa: CASSLLGGTEAFF

v_gene: TRBV27
CDR3aa: CASSLMAGPNEQFF